This TCR beta chain was obtained from a study of blood T cell repertoires in COVID-19. Whole-study context: Sources were T cells, B-cell-depleted T cells, or PBMCs; the material itself was cDNA or gDNA.

This CDR3 has 17 residues. Trimming at V came to 8 bases and at J to 0 bases, leaving 10 bases not matched to a gene. CDR1 PRHDT and CDR2 FYEKMQ come from the germline V gene (reference sequence). As handled by the study authors: The assay estimated nucleated cells by amplifying reference gene primers. Clones were read by immunoSEQ multiplex PCR, and TCRdb kept only the in-frame ones, dropping some. From that table come the V and J calls and clone size; the DNA was used to work out D and trimming. The data contain roughly 52,000 clones, 85% to 90% of them singletons. Material for sequencing was peripheral blood. V is TRBV13 and J is TRBJ2-6; the match to TRBD2 covers 7 bases. The TCR sequence derives from a man aged 50 to 59 with acute or convalescent COVID-19. In DNA, the CDR3 is TGTGCCAGCCAGGGAGTAGCGGGCCTCTCTGGGGCCAACGTCCTGACTTTC. It specifies CASQGVAGLSGANVLTF.